This section outlines one TCR beta chain sequence together with its context. Its antigen is not known. These data are taken from a study of beta chain features in type 1 diabetes. Study-wide context: Age and gender were similar between patients and healthy donors, as were cell yields.

The authors reverse transcribed all of the isolated RNA, so sequencing captured expressed TCRB transcripts. Assay: immunoSEQ multiplex PCR; the TCRdb copy retains only in-frame clones and omits some. The table has about 350,000 clones, around a fifth seen once. Study-wide findings and caveats: VDJ junctions in type 1 diabetes patients carried more deletions and fewer insertions.

A single heparinised draw of approximately 100 mL on average was taken per donor. This sequence originates from a woman under 30 in good health. The specimen sequenced was naive CD4+ T cells from blood.

The CDR3 here is CASSRSGLGTDTQYF. In DNA, the CDR3 is TGCGCCAGCAGCCGTAGCGGGTTGGGCACAGATACGCAGTATTTT. The chain combines TRBV5-1 with TRBJ2-3, with 7 bases fitting TRBD2. The junction had 6 bases not matched to a gene; V was cut back by 4 bases and J by 1 base. Germline CDR1 and CDR2: SGHRS and YFSETQ. The CDR3 runs to 15 residues.